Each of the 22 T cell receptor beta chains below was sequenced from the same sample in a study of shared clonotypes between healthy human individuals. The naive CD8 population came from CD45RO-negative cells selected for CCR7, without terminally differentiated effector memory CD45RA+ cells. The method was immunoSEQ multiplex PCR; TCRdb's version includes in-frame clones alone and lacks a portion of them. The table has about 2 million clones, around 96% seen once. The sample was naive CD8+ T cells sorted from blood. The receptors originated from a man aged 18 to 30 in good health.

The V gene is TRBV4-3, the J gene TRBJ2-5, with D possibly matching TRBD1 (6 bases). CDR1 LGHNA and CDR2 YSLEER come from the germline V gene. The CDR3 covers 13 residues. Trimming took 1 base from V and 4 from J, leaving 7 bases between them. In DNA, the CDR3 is TGCGCCAGCAGCCAAGTCAGGGGAGAGACCCAGTACTTC. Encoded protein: CASSQVRGETQYF.

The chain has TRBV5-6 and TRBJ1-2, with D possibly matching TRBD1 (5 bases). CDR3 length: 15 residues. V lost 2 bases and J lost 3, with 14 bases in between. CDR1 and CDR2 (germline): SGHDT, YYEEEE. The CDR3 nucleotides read TGTGCCAGCAGCTTCGTTGAGGCCAGGGACTATGGCTACACCTTC. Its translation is CASSFVEARDYGYTF.

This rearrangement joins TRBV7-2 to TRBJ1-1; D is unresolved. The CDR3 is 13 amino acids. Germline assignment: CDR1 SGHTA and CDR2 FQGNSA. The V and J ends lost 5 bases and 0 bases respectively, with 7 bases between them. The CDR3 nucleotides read TGTGCCAGCAGCCCTTCTATGAACACTGAAGCTTTCTTT. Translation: CASSPSMNTEAFF.

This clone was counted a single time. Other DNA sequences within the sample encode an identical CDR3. The CDR3 DNA reads TGTGCCAGCAGTTACGTGGGCGGGAGCTACAATGAGCAGTTCTTC. Its protein is CASSYVGGSYNEQFF. The V call is TRBV6-5, the J call TRBJ2-1; 7 bases align to TRBD2. The CDR3 consists of 15 residues. J was trimmed by 3 bases and V by 2 bases; bases with no gene match: 4. CDR1 is MNHEY, CDR2 SVGAGI, per germline.

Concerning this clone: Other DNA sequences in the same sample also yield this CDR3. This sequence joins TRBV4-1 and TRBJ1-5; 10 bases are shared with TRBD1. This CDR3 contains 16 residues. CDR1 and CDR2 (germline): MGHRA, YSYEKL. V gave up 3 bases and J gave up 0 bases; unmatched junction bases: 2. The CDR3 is CASSQGQGYSNQPQHF. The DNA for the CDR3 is TGCGCCAGCAGCCAGGGACAGGGGTATAGCAATCAGCCCCAGCATTTT.

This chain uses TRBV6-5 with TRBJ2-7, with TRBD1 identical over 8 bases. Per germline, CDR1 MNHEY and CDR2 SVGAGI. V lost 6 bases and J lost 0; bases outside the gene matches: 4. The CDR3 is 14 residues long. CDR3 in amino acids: CASRQTGDSYEQYF. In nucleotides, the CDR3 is TGTGCCAGCAGACAGACAGGGGACTCCTACGAGCAGTACTTC.

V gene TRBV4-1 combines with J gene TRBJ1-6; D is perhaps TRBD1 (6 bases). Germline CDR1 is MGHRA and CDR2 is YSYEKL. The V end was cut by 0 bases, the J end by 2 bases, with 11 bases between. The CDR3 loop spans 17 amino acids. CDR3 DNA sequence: TGCGCCAGCAGCCAAGACACAGGGTATCCCTATAATTCACCCCTCCACTTT. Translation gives CASSQDTGYPYNSPLHF.

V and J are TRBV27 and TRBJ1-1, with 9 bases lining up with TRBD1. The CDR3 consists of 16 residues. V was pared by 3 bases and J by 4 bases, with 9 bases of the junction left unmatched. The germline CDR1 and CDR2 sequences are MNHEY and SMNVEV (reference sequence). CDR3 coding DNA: TGTGCCAGCAGTTTCGGAATCCCACAGGGGGCCACTGAAGCTTTCTTT. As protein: CASSFGIPQGATEAFF.

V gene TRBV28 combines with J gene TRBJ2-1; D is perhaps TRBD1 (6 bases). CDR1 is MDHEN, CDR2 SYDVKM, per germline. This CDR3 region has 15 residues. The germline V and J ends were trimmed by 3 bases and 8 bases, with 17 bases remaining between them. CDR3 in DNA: TGTGCCAGCAGTTTCCTCCGGACAGAGGACGATGAGCAGTTCTTC. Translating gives CASSFLRTEDDEQFF. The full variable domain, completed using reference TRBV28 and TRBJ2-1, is DVKVTQSSRYLVKRTGEKVFLECVQDMDHENMFWYRQDPGLGLRLIYFSYDVKMKEKGDIPEGYSVSREKKERFSLILESASTNQTSMYLCASSFLRTEDDEQFFGPGTRLTVL.

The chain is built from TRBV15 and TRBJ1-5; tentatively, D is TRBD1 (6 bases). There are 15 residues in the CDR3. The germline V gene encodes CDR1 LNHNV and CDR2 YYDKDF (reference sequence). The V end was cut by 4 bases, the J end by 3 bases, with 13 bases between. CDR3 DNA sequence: TGTGCCACCAGCACCATTACAGGGTACAATCAGCCCCAGCATTTT. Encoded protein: CATSTITGYNQPQHF.

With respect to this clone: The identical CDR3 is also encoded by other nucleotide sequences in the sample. The CDR3, as DNA: TGCGCCAGCAGCCAAGAAGGTGGCCAGGGCTACGAGCAGTACTTC. As protein: CASSQEGGQGYEQYF. The rearrangement uses TRBV4-3 and TRBJ2-7; D is possibly TRBD1 (5 bases). The ends were cut back, 0 bases at V and 3 bases at J, with 12 bases in the middle. The CDR3 length is 15 residues. Germline CDR1 is LGHNA and CDR2 is YSLEER.

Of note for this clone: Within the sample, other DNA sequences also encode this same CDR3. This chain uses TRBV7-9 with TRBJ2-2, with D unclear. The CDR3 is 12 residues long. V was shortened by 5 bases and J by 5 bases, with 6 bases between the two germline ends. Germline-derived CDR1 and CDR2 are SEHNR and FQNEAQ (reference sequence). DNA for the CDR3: TGTGCCAGCAGCCCGTCTACCGGGGAGCTGTTTTTT. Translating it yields CASSPSTGELFF.

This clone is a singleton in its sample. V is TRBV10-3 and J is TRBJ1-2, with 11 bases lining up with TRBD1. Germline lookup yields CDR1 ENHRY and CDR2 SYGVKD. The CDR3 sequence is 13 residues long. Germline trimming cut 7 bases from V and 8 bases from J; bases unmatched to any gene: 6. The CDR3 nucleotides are TGTGCCATCACCTGGGACAGGGGGTACGGCTACACCTTC. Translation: CAITWDRGYGYTF.

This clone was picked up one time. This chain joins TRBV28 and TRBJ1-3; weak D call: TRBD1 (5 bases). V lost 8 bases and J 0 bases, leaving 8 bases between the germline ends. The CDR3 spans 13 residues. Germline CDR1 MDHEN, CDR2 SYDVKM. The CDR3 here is CASDSHSGNTIYF. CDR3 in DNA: TGTGCCAGCGACAGCCACTCTGGAAACACCATATATTTT.

CDR3 region: CASSPGDLNYGYTF. As DNA, the CDR3 is TGTGCCAGCTCACCAGGGGACCTTAACTATGGCTACACCTTC. The chain is built from TRBV18 and TRBJ1-2; D might be TRBD1 (5 bases). The CDR3 is 14 amino acids. Trimming left V 2 bases short and J 1 base short, with 8 bases between. Germline CDR1 and CDR2: KGHSH and LQKENI.

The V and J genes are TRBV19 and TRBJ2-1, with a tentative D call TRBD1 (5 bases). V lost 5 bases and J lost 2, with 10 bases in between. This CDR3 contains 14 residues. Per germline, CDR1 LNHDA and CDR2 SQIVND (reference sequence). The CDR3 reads CASSPAGTYNEQFF. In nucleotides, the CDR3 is TGTGCCAGTAGTCCCGCAGGGACCTACAATGAGCAGTTCTTC.

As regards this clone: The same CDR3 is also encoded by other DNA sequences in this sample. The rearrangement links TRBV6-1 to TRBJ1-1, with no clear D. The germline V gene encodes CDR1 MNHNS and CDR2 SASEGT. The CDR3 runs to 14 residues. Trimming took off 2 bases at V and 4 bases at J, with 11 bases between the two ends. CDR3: CASSEWAGGTEAFF. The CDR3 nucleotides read TGTGCCAGCAGTGAATGGGCAGGAGGCACTGAAGCTTTCTTT.

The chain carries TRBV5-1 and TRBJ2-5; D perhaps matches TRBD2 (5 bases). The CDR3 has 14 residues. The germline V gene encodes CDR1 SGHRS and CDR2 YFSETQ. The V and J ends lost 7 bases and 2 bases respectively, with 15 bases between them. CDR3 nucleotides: TGCGCCAGCGCCTTCCGGACTTTACAAGAGACCCAGTACTTC. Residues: CASAFRTLQETQYF.

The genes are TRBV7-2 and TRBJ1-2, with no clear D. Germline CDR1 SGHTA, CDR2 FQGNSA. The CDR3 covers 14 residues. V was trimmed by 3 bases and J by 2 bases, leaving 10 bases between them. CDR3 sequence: CASSFPNLNYGYTF. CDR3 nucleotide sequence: TGTGCCAGCAGCTTTCCGAATTTAAACTATGGCTACACCTTC.

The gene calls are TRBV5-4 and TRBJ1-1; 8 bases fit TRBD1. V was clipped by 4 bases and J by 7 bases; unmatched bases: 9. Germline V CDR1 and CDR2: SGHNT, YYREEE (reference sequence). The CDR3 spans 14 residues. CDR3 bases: TGTGCCAGCAGCATTGCAGGGGGCGCGGTTGAAGCTTTCTTT. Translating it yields CASSIAGGAVEAFF. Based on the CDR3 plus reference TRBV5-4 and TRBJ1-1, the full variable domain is ETGVTQSPTHLIKTRGQQVTLRCSSQSGHNTVSWYQQALGQGPQFIFQYYREEENGRGNFPPRFSGLQFPNYSSELNVNALELDDSALYLCASSIAGGAVEAFFGQGTRLTVV.

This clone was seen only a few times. In DNA form, the CDR3 reads TGCAGCGTTGTCGAGGTGACAGCTAACTATGGCTACACCTTC. This encodes CSVVEVTANYGYTF. This chain joins TRBV29-1 and TRBJ1-2; D might be TRBD1 (5 bases). V shed 4 bases and J shed 0 bases, with 12 bases lying between them. This CDR3 is 14 amino acids long. The germline V gene encodes CDR1 SQVTM and CDR2 ANQGSEA.

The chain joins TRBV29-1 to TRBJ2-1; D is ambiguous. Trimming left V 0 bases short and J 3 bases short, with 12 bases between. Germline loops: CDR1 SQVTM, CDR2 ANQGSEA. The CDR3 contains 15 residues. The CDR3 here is CSVEDLESIYNEQFF. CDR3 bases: TGCAGCGTTGAAGATTTGGAATCTATCTACAATGAGCAGTTCTTC.